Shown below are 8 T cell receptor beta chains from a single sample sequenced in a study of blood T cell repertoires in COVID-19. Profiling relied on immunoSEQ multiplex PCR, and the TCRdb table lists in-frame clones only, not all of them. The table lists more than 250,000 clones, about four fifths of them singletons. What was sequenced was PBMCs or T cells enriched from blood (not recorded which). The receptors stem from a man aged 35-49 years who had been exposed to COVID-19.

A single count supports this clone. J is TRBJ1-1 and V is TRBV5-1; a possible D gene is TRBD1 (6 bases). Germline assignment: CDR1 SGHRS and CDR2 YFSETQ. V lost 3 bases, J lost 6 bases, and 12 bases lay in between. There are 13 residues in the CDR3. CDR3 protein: CASSSGQTPEAFF. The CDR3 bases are TGCGCCAGCAGCTCCGGACAGACCCCTGAAGCTTTCTTT.

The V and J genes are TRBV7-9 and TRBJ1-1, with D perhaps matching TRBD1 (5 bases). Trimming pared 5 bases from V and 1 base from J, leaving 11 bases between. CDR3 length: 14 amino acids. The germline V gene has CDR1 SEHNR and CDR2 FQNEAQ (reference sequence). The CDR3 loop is CASSLGQPNTEAFF. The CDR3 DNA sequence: TGTGCCAGCAGCCTAGGACAACCGAACACTGAAGCTTTCTTT.

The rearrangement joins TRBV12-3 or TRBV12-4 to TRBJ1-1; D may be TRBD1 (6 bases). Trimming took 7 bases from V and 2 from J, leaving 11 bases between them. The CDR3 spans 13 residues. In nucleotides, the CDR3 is TGTGCCAGCAAGGGGGGGGGAAACACTGAAGCTTTCTTT. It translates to CASKGGGNTEAFF.

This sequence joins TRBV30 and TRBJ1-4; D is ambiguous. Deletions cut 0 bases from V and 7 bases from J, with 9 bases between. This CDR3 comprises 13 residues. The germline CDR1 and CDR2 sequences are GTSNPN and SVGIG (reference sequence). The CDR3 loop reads CAWSVRRSEKLFF. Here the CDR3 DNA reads TGTGCCTGGAGTGTACGTAGGAGTGAAAAACTGTTTTTT.

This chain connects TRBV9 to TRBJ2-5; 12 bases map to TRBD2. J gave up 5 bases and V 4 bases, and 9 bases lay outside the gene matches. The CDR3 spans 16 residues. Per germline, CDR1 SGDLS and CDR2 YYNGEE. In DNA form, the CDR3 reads TGTGCCAGCAGCCCGTCTAGCGGGAGGGTGTTGGAGACCCAGTACTTC. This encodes CASSPSSGRVLETQYF.

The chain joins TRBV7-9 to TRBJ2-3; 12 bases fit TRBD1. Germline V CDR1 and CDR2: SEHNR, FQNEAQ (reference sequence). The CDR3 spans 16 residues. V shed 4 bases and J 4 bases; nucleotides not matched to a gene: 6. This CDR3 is CASSYGDRGPADTQYF. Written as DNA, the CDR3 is TGTGCCAGCAGCTACGGGGACAGGGGGCCGGCAGATACGCAGTATTTT.

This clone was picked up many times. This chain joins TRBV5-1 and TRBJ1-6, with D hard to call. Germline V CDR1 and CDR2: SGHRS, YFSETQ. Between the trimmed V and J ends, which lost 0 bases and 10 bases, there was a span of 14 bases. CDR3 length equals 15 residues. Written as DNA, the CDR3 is TGCGCCAGCAGCTTGGATCACCAGGCCAGGTCACCCCTCCACTTT. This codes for CASSLDHQARSPLHF.

The DNA for the CDR3 is TGTGCCAGCAGCTTGGCGGGAACTTCCTACGAGCAGTACTTC. It yields the protein CASSLAGTSYEQYF. The chain is built from TRBV5-4 and TRBJ2-7; D might be TRBD2 (5 bases). Germline values: CDR1 SGHNT, CDR2 YYREEE (reference sequence). Trimming took 0 bases from V and 1 from J, leaving 8 bases between them. This CDR3 contains 14 residues.